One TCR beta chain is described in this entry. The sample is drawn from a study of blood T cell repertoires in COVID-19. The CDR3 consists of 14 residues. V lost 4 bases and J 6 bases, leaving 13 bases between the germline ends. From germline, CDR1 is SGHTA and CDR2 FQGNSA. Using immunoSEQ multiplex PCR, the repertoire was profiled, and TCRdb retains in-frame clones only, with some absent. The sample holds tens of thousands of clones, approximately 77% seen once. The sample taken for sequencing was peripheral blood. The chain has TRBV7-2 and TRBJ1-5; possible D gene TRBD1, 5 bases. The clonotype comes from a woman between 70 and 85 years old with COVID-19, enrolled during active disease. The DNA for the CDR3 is TGTGCCAGCAGCTCAGGGCCAACGGGTCAGCCCCAGCATTTT. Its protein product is CASSSGPTGQPQHF.